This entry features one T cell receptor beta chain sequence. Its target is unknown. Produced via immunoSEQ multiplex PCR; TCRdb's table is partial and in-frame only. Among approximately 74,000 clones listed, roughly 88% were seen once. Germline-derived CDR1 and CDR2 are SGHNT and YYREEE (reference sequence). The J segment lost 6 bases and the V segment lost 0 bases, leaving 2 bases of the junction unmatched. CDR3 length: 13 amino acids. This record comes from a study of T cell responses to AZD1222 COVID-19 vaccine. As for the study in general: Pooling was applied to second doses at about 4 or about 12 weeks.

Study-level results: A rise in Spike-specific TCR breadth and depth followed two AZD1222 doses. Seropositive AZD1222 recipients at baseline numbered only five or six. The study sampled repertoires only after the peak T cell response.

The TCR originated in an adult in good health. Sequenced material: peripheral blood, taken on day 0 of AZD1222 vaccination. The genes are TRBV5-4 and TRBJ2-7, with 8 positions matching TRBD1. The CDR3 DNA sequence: TGTGCCAGCAGCTTGGGACAGGGGTCCGAGCAGTACTTC. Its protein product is CASSLGQGSEQYF.